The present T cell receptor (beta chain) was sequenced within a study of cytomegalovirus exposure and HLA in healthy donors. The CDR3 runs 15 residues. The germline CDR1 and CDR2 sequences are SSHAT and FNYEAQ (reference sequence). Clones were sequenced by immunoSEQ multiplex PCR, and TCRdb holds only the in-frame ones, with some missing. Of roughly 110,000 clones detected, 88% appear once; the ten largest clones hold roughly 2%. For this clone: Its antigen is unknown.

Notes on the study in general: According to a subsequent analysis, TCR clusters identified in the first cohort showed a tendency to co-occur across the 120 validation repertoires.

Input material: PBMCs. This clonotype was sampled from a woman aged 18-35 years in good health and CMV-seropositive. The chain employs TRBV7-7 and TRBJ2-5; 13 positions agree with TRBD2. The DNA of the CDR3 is TGTGCTAGCGGATTACTAGCGGGGGGGCGTGAGACCCAGTACTTC. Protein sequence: CASGLLAGGRETQYF.